The sequence of this TCR beta chain was determined in a study of shared clonotypes between healthy human individuals. General study results and limits: Non-shared clonotypes had lower generation probabilities than clonotypes shared by all four sorted-subset donors.

This clone has a handful of counts. Its antigen is still unknown. The protocol was immunoSEQ multiplex PCR, while the TCRdb copy is restricted to in-frame clones and leaves out a portion. Of fewer than 400,000 clones listed, over 65% are singletons. The CDR3 is 16 residues long. The germline CDR1 and CDR2 sequences are SGDLS and YYNGEE. With 0 bases clipped from V and 7 bases from J, the junction kept 8 bases outside the gene matches. This rearrangement joins TRBV9 to TRBJ2-1, with 9 bases lining up with TRBD2. The clonotype comes from a man aged 30 to 45 in good health. Sequenced material: memory CD4+ T cells sorted from blood. This sample's subset: CD45RA-negative fraction. CDR3 protein: CASSVAGGRVRNEQFF. CDR3 in DNA: TGTGCCAGCAGCGTAGCTGGCGGGAGGGTCCGAAATGAGCAGTTCTTC.